This TCR beta chain derives from a study of T cell responses to AZD1222 COVID-19 vaccine. The CDR3 sequence is 16 residues long. Germline V gene sequence: CDR1 ENHRY, CDR2 SYGVKD. V lost 0 bases and J 0 bases, leaving 9 bases between the germline ends. Method: immunoSEQ multiplex PCR; TCRdb's copy keeps in-frame clones and lacks some. The table lists just under 75,000 clones, about 78% of them singletons. This sequence joins TRBV10-3 and TRBJ1-5; D not resolved. This TCR was sampled from an adult who received the AZD1222 COVID-19 vaccine. This material consisted of peripheral blood, taken 28 days after the second AZD1222 dose. The CDR3: CAISESKGNSNQPQHF. CDR3 bases: TGTGCCATCAGTGAGTCGAAAGGGAATAGCAATCAGCCCCAGCATTTT.